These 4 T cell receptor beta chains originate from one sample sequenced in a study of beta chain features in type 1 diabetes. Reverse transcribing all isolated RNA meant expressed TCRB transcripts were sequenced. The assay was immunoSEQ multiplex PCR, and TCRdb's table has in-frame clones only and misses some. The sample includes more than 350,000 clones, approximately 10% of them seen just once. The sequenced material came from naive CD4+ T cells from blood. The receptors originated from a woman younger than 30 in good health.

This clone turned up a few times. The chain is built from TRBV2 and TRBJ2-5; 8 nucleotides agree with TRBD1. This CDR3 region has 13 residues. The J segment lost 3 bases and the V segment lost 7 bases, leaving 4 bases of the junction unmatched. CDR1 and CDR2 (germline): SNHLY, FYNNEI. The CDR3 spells CASKHRGEETQYF. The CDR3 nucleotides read TGTGCCAGCAAGCACAGGGGGGAAGAGACCCAGTACTTC.

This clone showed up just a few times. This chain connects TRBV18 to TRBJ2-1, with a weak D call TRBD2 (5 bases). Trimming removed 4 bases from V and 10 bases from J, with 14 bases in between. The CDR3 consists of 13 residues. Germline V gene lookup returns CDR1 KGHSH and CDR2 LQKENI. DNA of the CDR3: TGTGCCAGCTCACGGTCCGGGGATAGAGAGCAGTTCTTC. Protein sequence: CASSRSGDREQFF.

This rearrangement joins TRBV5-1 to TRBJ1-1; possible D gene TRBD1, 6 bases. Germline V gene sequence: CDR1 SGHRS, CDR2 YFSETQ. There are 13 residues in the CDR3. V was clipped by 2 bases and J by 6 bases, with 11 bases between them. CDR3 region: CASSLQGGPEAFF. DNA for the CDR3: TGCGCCAGCAGCTTACAGGGCGGACCTGAAGCTTTCTTT.

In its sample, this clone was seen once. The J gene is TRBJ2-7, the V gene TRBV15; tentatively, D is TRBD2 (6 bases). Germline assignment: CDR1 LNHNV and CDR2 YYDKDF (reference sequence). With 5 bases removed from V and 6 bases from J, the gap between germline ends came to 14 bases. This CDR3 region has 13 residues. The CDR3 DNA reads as TGTGCCACCAGCGGGAGACTAGTCGGCGAGCAGTACTTC. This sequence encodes CATSGRLVGEQYF.